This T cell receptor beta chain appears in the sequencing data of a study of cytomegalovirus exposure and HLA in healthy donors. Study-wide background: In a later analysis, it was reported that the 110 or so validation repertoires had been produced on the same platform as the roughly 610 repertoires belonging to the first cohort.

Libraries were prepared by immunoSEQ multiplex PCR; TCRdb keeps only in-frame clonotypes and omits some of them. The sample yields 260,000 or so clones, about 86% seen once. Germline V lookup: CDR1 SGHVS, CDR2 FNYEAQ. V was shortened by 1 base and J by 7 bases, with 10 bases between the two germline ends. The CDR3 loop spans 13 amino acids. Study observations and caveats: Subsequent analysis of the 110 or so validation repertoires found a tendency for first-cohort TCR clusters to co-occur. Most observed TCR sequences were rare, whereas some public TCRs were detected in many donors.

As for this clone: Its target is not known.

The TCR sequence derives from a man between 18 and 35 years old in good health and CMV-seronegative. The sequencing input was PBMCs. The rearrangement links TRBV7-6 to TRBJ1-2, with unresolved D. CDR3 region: CASSLEQLGGYTF. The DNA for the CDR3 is TGTGCCAGCAGCTTAGAACAGCTCGGTGGCTACACCTTC.